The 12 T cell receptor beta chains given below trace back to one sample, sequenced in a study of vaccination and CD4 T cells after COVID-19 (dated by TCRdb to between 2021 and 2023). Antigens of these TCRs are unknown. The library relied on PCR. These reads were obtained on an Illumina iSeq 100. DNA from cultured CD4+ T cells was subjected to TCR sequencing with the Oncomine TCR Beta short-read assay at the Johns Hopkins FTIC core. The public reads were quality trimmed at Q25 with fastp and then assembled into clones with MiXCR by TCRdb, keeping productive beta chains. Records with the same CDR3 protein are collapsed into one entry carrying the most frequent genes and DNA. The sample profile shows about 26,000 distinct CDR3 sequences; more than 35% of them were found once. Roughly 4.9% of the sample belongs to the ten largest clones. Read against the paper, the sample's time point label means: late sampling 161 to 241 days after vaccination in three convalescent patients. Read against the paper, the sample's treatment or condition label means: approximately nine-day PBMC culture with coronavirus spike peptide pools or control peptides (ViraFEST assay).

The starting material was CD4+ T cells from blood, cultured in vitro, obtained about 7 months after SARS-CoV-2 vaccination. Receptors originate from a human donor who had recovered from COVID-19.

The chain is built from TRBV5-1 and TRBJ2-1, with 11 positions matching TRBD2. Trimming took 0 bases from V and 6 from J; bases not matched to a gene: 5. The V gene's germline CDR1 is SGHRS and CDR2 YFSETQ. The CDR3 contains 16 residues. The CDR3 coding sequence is TGCGCCAGCAGCTTGGTTACTAGCGGGAGAGGCAATGAGCAGTTCTTC. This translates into CASSLVTSGRGNEQFF.

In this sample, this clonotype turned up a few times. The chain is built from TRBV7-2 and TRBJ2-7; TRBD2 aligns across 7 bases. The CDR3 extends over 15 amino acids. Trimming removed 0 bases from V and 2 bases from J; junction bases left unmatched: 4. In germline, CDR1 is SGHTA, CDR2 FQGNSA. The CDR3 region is CASSLAGSGAYEQYF. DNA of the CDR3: TGTGCCAGCAGCTTAGCCGGCAGCGGGGCCTACGAGCAGTACTTC. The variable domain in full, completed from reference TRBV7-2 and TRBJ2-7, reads GAGVSQSPSNKVTEKGKDVELRCDPISGHTALYWYRQSLGQGLEFLIYFQGNSAPDKSGLPSDRFSAERTGGSVSTLTIQRTQQEDSAVYLCASSLAGSGAYEQYFGPGTRLTVT.

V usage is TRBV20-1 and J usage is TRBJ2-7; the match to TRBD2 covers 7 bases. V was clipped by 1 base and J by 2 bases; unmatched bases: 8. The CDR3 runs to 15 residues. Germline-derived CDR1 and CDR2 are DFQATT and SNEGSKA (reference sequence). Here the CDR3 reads CSARVGSGTTYEQYF. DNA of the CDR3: TGCAGTGCTAGAGTGGGAAGCGGGACCACCTACGAGCAGTACTTC.

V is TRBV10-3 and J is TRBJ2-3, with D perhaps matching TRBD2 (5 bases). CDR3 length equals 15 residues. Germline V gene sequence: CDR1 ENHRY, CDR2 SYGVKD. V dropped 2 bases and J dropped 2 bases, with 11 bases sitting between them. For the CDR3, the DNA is TGTGCCATCAGTGAGGGACTTGGGTACACAGATACGCAGTATTTT. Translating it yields CAISEGLGYTDTQYF.

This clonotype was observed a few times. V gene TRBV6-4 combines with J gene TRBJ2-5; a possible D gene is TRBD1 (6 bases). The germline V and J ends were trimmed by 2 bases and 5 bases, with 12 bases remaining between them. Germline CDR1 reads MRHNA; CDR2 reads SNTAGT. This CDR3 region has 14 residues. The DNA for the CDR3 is TGTGCCAGCAGTGACATCCAGGGGTTGGAGACCCAGTACTTC. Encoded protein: CASSDIQGLETQYF.

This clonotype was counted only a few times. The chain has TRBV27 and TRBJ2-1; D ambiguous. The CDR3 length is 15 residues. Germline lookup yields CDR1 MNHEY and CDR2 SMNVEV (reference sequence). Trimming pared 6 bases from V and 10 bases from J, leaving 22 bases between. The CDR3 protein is CASSRPFNGLGEQFF. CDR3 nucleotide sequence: TGTGCCAGCAGCCGACCCTTCAACGGGTTAGGGGAGCAGTTCTTC.

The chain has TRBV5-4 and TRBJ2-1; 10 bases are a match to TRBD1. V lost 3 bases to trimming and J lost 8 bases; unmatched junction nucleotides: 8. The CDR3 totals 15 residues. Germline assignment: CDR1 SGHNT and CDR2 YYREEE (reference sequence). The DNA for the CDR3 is TGTGCCAGCAGCTCGTCGGACAGGGGGAGAGATGAGCAGTTCTTC. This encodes CASSSSDRGRDEQFF. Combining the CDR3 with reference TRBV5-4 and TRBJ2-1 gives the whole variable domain ETGVTQSPTHLIKTRGQQVTLRCSSQSGHNTVSWYQQALGQGPQFIFQYYREEENGRGNFPPRFSGLQFPNYSSELNVNALELDDSALYLCASSSSDRGRDEQFFGPGTRLTVL.

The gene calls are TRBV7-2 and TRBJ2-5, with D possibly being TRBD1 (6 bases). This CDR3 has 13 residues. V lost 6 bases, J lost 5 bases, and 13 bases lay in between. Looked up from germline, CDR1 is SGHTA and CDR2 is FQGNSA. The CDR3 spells CASSPGTRETQYF. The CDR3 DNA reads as TGTGCCAGCAGTCCCGGGACACGGGAGACCCAGTACTTC.

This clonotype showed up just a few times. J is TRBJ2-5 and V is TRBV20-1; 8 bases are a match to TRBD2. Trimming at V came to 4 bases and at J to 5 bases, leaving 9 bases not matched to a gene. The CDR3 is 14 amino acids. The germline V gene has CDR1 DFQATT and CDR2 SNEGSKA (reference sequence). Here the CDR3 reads CSAKKAGAGETQYF. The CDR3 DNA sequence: TGCAGTGCTAAAAAAGCGGGAGCTGGTGAGACCCAGTACTTC.

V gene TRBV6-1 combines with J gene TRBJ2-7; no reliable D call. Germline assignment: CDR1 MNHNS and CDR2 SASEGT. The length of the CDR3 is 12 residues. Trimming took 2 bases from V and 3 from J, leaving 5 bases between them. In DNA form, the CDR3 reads TGTGCCAGCAGTGAAACAGTCTACGAGCAGTACTTC. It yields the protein CASSETVYEQYF.

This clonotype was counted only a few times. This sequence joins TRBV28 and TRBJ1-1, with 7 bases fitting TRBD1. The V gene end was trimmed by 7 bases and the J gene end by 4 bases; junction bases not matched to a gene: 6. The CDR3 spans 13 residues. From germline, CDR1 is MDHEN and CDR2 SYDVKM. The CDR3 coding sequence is TGTGCCAGCATTGACAGGGCTAGCACTGAAGCTTTCTTT. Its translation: CASIDRASTEAFF.

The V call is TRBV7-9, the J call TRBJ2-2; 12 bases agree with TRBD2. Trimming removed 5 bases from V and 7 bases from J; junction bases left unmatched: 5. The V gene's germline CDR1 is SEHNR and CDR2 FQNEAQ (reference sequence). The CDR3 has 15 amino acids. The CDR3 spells CASSTASGRGGELFF. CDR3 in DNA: TGTGCCAGCAGCACCGCTAGCGGGAGGGGCGGGGAGCTGTTTTTT. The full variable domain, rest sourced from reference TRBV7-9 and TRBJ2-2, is DTGVSQNPRHKITKRGQNVTFRCDPISEHNRLYWYRQTLGQGPEFLTYFQNEAQLEKSRLLSDRFSAERPKGSFSTLEIQRTEQGDSAMYLCASSTASGRGGELFFGEGSRLTVL.